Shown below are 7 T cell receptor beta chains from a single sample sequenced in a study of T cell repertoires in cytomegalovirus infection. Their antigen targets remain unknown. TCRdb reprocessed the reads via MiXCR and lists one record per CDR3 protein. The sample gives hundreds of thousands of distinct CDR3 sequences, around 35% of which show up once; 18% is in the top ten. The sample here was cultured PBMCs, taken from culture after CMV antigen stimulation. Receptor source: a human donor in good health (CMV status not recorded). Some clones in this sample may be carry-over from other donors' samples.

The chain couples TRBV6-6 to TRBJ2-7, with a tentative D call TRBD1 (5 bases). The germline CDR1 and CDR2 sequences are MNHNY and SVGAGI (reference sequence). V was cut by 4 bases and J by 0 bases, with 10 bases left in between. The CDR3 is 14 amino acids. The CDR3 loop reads CASSLRQLSYEQYF. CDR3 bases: TGTGCCAGCAGTTTGAGACAGCTCTCCTACGAGCAGTACTTC.

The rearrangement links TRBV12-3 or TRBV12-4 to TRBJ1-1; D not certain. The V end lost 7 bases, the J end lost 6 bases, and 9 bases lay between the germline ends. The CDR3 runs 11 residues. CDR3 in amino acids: CASTRRAEAFF. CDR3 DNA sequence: TGTGCCAGCACCCGTCGGGCTGAAGCTTTCTTT.

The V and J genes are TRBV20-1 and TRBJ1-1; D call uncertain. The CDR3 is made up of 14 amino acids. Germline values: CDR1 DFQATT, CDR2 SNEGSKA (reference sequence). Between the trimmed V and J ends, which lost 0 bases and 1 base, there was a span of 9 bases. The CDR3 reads CSAREAARNTEAFF. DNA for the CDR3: TGCAGTGCTAGAGAGGCGGCTCGGAACACTGAAGCTTTCTTT.

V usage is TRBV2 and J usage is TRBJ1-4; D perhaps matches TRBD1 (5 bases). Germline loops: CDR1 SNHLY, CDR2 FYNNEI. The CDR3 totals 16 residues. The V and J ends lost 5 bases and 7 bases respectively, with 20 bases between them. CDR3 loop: CASSSILPGSSEKLFF. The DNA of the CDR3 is TGTGCCAGCAGTTCCATTCTTCCAGGGTCGAGTGAAAAACTGTTTTTT.

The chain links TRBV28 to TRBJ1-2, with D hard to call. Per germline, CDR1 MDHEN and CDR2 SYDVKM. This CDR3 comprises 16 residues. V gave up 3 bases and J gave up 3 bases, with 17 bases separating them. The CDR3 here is CASSFNSRGIHYGYTF. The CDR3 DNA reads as TGTGCCAGCAGTTTTAACTCCCGTGGGATCCACTATGGCTACACCTTC.

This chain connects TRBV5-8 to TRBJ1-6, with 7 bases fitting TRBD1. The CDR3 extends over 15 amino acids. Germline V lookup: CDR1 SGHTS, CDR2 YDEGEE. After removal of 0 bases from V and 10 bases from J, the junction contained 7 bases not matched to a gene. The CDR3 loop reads CASSLEQGGRSPLHF. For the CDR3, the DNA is TGTGCCAGCAGCTTGGAGCAAGGGGGCCGGTCACCCCTCCACTTT.

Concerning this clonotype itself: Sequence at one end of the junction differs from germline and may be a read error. CDR3 bases: TGTGCCAGCAGCCTCGGACAGGGGGCCGATTCGAGCACTGAAGCTTTCTTT. Amino acid sequence: CASSLGQGADSSTEAFF. The chain recombines TRBV4-1 with TRBJ1-1; 11 nucleotides match TRBD1. CDR1 is MGHRA and CDR2 is YSYEKL in the germline V gene. The CDR3 covers 17 residues.